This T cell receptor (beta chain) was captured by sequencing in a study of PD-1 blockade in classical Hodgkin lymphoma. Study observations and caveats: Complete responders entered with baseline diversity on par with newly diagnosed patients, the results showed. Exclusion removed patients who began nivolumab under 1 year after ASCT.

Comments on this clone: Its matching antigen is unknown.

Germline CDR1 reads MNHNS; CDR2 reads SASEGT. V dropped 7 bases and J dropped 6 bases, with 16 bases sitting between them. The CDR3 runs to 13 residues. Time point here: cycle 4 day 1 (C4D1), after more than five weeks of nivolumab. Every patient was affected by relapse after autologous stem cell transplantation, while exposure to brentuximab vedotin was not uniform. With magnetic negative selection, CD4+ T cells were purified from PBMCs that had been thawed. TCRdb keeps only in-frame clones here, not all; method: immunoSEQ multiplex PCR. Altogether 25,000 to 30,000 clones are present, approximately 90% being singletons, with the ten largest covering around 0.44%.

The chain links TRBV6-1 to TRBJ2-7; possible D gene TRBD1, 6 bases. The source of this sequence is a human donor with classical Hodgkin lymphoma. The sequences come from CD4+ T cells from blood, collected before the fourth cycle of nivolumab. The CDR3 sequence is CASNPPGQSEQYF. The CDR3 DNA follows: TGTGCCAGCAACCCCCCCGGACAGAGCGAGCAGTACTTC.